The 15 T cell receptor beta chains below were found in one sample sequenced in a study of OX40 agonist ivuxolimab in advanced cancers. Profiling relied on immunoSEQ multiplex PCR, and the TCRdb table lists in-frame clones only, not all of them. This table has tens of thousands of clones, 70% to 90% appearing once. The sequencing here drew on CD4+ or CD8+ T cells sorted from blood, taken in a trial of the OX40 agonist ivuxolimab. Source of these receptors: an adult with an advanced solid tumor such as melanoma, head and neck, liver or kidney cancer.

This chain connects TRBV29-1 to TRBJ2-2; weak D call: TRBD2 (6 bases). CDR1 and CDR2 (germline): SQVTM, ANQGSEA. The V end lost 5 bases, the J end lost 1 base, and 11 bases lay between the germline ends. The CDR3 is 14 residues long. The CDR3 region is CSVRDSQNTGELFF. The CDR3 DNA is TGCAGCGTTCGGGACTCACAGAACACCGGGGAGCTGTTTTTT.

CDR3 nucleotides: TGTGCCACCGTTTCGGGGGGGTATGGCTACACCTTC. This sequence encodes CATVSGGYGYTF. The J gene is TRBJ1-2, the V gene TRBV6-5; perhaps TRBD1 as D (5 bases). The CDR3 runs to 12 residues. Germline V CDR1 and CDR2: MNHEY, SVGAGI. V was cut by 10 bases and J by 5 bases, with 14 bases left in between.

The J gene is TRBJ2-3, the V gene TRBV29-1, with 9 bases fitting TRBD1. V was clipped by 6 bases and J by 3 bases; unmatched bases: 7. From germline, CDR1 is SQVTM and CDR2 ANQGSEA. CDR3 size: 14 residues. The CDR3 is CSVATGGATDTQYF. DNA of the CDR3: TGCAGCGTCGCTACAGGGGGCGCGACAGATACGCAGTATTTT.

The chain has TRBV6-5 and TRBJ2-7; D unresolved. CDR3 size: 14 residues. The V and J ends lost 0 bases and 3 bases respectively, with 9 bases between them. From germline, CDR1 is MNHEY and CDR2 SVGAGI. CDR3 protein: CASSYSAAHYEQYF. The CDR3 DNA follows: TGTGCCAGCAGTTACTCTGCGGCTCACTACGAGCAGTACTTC.

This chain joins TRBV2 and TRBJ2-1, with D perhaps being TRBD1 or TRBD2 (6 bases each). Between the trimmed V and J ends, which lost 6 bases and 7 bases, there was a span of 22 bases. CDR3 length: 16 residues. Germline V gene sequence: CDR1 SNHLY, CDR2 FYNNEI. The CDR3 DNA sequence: TGTGCCAGCAGAGGGGGGAGCAGGACGTCGGTGAATGAGCAGTTCTTC. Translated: CASRGGSRTSVNEQFF.

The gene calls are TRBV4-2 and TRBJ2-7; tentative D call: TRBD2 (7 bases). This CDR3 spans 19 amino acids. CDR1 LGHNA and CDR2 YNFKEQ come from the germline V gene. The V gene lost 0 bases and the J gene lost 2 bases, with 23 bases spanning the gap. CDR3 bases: TGTGCCAGCAGCCAAGAATGGGGATCTGGGGGAGGGGGGACCTACGAGCAGTACTTC. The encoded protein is CASSQEWGSGGGGTYEQYF.

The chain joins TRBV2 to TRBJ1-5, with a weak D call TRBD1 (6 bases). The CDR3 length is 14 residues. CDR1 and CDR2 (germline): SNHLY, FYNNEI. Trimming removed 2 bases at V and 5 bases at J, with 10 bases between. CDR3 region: CASSERTEYQPQHF. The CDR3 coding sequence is TGTGCCAGCAGTGAAAGGACAGAGTATCAGCCCCAGCATTTT.

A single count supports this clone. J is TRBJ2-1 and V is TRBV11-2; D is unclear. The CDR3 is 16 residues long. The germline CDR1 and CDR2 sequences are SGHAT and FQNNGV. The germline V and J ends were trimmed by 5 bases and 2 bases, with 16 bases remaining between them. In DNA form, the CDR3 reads TGTGCCAGCAGCCCCGAGATTAGGGCAGCCTACAATGAGCAGTTCTTC. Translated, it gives CASSPEIRAAYNEQFF.

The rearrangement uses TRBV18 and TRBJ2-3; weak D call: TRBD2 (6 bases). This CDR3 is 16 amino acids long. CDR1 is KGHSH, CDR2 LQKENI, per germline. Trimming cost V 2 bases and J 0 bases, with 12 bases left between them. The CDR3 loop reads CASSPRRAGSTDTQYF. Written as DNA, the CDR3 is TGTGCCAGCTCACCAAGGAGGGCGGGGAGCACAGATACGCAGTATTTT.

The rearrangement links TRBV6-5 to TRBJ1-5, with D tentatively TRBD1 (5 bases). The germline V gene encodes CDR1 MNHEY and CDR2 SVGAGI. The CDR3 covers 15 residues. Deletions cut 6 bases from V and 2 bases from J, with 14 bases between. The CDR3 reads CASRRDPRGNQPQHF. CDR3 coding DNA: TGTGCCAGCAGGCGGGACCCTCGAGGCAATCAGCCCCAGCATTTT.

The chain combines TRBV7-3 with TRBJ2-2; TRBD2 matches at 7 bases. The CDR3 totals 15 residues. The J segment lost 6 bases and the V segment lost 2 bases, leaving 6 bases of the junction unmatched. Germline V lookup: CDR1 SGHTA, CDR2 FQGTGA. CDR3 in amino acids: CASSLAGEVAGELFF. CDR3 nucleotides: TGTGCCAGCAGCTTAGCGGGAGAGGTCGCCGGGGAGCTGTTTTTT.

The CDR3 nucleotides are TGTGCCAGCAGTTCAGGGGAATGGGGACAGCCCCAGCATTTT. It yields the protein CASSSGEWGQPQHF. The chain uses TRBV2 and TRBJ1-5, with D tentatively TRBD1 (6 bases). The germline CDR1 and CDR2 sequences are SNHLY and FYNNEI. CDR3 length: 14 amino acids. V was shortened by 5 bases and J by 7 bases, with 15 bases between the two germline ends.

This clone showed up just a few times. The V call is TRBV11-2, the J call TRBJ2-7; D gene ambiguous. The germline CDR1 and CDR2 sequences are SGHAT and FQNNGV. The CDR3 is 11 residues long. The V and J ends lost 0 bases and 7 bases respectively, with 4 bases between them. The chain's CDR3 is CASSLETEQYF. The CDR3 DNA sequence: TGTGCCAGCAGCTTAGAAACAGAGCAGTACTTC.

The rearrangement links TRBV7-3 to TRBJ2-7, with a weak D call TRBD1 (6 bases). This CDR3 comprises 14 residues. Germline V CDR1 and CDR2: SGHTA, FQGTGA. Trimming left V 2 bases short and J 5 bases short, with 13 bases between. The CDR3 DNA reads TGTGCCAGCAGCTTAGTGGCAGGGGTCGACGAGCAGTACTTC. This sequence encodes CASSLVAGVDEQYF.

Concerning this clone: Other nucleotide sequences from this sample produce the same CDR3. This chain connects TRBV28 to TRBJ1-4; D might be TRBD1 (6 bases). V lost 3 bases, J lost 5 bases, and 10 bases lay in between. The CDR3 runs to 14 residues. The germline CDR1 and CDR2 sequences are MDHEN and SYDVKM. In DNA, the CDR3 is TGTGCCAGCAGTTTCGGGGGGACAAATGAAAAACTGTTTTTT. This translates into CASSFGGTNEKLFF.